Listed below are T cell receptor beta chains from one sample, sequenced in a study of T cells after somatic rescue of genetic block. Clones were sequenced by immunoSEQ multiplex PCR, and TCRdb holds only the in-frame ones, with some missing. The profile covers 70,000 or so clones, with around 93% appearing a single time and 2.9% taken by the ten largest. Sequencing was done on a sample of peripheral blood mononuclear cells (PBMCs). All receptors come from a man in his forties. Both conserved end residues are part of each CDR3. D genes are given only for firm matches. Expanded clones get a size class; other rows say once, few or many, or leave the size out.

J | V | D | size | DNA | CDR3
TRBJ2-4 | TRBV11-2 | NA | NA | TGTGCCAGCAGCTTAGGCGGTCCCAAAAACATTCAGTACTTC | CASSLGGPKNIQYF
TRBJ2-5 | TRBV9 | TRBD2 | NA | TGTGCCAGCAGCGTATTAGCGGGGGAAGAGACCCAGTACTTC | CASSVLAGEETQYF
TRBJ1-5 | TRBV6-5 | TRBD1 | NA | TGTGCCAGCAGGCGTGACAGGGTTAGCAATCAGCCCCAGCATTTT | CASRRDRVSNQPQHF
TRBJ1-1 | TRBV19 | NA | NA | TGTGCCATCCGGGGTCGCACTGAAGCTTTCTTT | CAIRGRTEAFF
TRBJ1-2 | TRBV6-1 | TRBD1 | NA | TGTGCCAGCAGTGACGGACAGGGCGGAGGGGATGGCTACACCTTC | CASSDGQGGGDGYTF
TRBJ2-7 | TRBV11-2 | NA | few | TGTGCCAGCAGCTTCGGCCTATCCTACGAGCAGTACTTC | CASSFGLSYEQYF
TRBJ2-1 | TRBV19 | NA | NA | TGTGCCAGTAGTATTCTCCGACAGGCAGAGCAGTTCTTC | CASSILRQAEQFF
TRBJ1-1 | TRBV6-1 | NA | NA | TGTGCCAGCAGGAGGGGGGAAATTAACACTGAAGCTTTCTTT | CASRRGEINTEAFF
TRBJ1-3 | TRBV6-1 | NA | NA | TGTGCCAGCAGTGAACGGGCACAGAGCACCATATATTTT | CASSERAQSTIYF
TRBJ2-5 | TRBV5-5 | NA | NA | TGTGCCAGCATCGAGGGGCGGGACAAGCAAGTATGGGAGACCCAGTACTTC | CASIEGRDKQVWETQYF
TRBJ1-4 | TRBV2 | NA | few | TGTGCCAGCAGGGAGGACGGAACACTGTTTTTT | CASREDGTLFF
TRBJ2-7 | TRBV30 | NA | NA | TGTGCTTCCGACGGGGGTACCCTCTACGAGCAGTACTTC | CASDGGTLYEQYF
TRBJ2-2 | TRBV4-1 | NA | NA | TGCGCCAGCAGCCAAGGGCCCTCGGGGACCGGGGAGCTGTTTTTT | CASSQGPSGTGELFF
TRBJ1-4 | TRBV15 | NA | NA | TGTGCCACCAGCAGAGATTGGGACGTTGGGGTTGAAAAACTGTTTTTT | CATSRDWDVGVEKLFF
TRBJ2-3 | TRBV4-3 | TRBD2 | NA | TGCGCCAGCAGCCAAGAAATAGCGGGGGTCCTCGCAGATACGCAGTATTTT | CASSQEIAGVLADTQYF
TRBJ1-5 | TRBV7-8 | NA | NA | TGTGCCAGCAGCTTAGCGGGACTCTTTCAGCCCCAGCATTTT | CASSLAGLFQPQHF
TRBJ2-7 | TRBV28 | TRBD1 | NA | TGTGCCAGCAGTCATCCCGGACAGGGAATTCTCGACGAGCAGTACTTC | CASSHPGQGILDEQYF
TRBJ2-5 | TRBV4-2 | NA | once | TGTGCCAGCAGCCAAGACGGGTGGCCACAGTACTTC | CASSQDGWPQYF
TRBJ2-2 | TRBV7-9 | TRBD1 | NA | TGTGCCAGCAGGGTTTACGACAGGGGAGGAACCGGGGAGCTGTTTTTT | CASRVYDRGGTGELFF
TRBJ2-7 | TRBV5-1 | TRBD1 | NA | TGCGCCAGCAGCTTGGCCCCCTTTTTGCCAGGGGGAAACAACGAGCAGTACTTC | CASSLAPFLPGGNNEQYF
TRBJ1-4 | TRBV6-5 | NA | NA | TGTGCCAGCACCGCCGTACGGGGAAGTAATGAAAAACTGTTTTTT | CASTAVRGSNEKLFF
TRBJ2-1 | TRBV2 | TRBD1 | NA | TGTGCCAGCAGTGAGAGTGGGACAGGGGTACCTGAGCAGTTCTTC | CASSESGTGVPEQFF
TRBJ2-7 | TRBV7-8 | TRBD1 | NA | TGTGCCAGCAGCTTAGGGACAGGGGACCAGTACTTC | CASSLGTGDQYF
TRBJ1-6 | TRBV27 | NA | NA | TGTGCCAGCAGTTTCAGGCCTTCGGCCTATAATTCACCCCTCCACTTT | CASSFRPSAYNSPLHF
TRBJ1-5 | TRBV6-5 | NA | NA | TGTGCCAGCAGTCGGGGGAGCAATCAGCCCCAGCATTTT | CASSRGSNQPQHF
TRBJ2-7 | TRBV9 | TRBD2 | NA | TGTGCCAGCAGCGTAGGGACTAGCGGTTACGAGCAGTACTTC | CASSVGTSGYEQYF
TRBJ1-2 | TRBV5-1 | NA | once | TGCGCCAGCAGCTTAGACTCTACAGGGTTCTATGGCTACACCTTC | CASSLDSTGFYGYTF
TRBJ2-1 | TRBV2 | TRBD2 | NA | TGTGCCAGCAGTGAAATACGGGGGGGATACAATGAGCAGTTCTTC | CASSEIRGGYNEQFF
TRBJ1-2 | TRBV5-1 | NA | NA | TGCGCCAGCAGCCCGACAGGCCACTATGGCTACACCTTC | CASSPTGHYGYTF
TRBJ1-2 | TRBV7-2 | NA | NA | TGTGCCAGCAGCTTAGATACGAGGGTCGTGCATGGCTACACCTTC | CASSLDTRVVHGYTF
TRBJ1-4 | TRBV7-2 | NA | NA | TGTGCCAGCAGCTTAGACAGGGAAAAACTGTTTTTT | CASSLDREKLFF
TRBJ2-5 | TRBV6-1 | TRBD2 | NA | TGTGCCAGCAGAATAGGGACTAGGCTCCAAGAGACCCAGTACTTC | CASRIGTRLQETQYF
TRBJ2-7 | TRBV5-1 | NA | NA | TGCGCCAGCAGCTTGGGACAGAACTACGAGCAGTACTTC | CASSLGQNYEQYF
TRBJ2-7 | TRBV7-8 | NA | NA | TGTGCCAGCAGCTTAGAAGCGGTCTACGAGCAGTACTTC | CASSLEAVYEQYF
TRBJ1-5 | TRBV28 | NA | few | TGTGCCAGCAGTGTACAGGGCCGCCTCAATCAGCCCCAGCATTTT | CASSVQGRLNQPQHF
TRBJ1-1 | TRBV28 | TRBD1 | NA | TGTGCCAGCAAAAACCGGGACAGGCATTCGAACACTGAAGCTTTCTTT | CASKNRDRHSNTEAFF
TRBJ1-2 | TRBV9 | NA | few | TGTGCCAGCAGCGTAGCCCATAAGGGGCTGGGCTACACCTTC | CASSVAHKGLGYTF
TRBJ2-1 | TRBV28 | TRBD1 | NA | TGTGCCAGCGTGGGACAGGGGGCCCCGAGCTCCTACAATGAGCAGTTCTTC | CASVGQGAPSSYNEQFF
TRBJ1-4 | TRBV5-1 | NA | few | TGCGCCAGCAGCTACCGACAGAGTTCTAATGAAAAACTGTTTTTT | CASSYRQSSNEKLFF
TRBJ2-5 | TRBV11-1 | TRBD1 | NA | TGTGCCAGCAGCATCAACAGGGGAGAGACCCAGTACTTC | CASSINRGETQYF